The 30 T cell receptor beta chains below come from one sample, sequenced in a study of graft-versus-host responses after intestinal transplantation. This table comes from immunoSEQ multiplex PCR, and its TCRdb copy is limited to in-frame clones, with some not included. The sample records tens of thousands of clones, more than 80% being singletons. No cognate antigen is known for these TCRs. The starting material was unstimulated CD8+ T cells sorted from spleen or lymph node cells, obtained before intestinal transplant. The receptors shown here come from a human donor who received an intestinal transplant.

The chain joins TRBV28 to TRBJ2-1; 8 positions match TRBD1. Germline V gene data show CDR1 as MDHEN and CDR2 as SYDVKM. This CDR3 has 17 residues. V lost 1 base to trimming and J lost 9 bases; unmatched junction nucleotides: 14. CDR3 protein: CASSLFPLNRGNGEQFF. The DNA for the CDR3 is TGTGCCAGCAGTTTATTTCCCCTTAACAGGGGGAACGGTGAGCAGTTCTTC.

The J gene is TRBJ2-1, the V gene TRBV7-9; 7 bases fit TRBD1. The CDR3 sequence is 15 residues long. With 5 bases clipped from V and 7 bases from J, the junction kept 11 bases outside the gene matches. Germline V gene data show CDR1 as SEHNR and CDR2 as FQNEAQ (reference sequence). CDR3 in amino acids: CASSATGERVNEQFF. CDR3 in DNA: TGTGCCAGCAGCGCTACAGGGGAAAGGGTAAATGAGCAGTTCTTC.

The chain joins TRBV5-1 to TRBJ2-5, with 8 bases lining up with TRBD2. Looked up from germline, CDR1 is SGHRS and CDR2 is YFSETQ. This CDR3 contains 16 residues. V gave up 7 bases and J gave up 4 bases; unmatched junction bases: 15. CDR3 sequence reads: CASGPRSGRWRETQYF. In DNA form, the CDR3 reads TGCGCCAGCGGCCCCCGAAGCGGGAGATGGAGAGAGACCCAGTACTTC. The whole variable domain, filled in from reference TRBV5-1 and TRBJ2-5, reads KAGVTQTPRYLIKTRGQQVTLSCSPISGHRSVSWYQQTPGQGLQFLFEYFSETQRNKGNFPGRFSGRQFSNSRSEMNVSTLELGDSALYLCASGPRSGRWRETQYFGPGTRLLVL.

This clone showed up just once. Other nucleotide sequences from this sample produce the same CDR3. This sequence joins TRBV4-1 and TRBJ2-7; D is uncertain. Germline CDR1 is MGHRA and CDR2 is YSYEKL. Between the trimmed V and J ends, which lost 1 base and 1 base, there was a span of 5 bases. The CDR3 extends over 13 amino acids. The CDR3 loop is CASSQVSSYEQYF. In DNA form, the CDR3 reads TGCGCCAGCAGCCAAGTCAGTTCCTACGAGCAGTACTTC.

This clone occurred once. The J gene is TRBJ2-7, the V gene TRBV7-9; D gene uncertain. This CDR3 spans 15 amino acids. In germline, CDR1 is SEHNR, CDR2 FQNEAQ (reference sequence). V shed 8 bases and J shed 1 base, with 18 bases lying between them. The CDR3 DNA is TGTGCCAGCTCTCCGGAAACCGTCGGGTCCTACGAGCAGTACTTC. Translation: CASSPETVGSYEQYF.

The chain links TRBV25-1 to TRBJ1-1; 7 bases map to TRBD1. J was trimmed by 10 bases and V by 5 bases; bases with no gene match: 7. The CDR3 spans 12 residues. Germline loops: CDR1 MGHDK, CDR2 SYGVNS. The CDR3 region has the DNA TGTGCCAGCAGTCCCACAGGGGTAAGAGCTTTCTTT. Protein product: CASSPTGVRAFF.

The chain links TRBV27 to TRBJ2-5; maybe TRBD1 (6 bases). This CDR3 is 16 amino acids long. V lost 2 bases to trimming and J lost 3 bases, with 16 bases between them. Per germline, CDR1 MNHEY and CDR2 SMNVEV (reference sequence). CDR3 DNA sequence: TGTGCCAGCAGTTTAAAAGGCAGGGGAAGGAAAGAGACCCAGTACTTC. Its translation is CASSLKGRGRKETQYF.

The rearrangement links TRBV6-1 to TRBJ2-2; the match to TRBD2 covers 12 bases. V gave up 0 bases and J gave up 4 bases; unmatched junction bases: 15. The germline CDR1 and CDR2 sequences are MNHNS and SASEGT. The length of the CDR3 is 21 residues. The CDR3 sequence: CASSEAHSLPLAGGTTGELFF. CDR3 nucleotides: TGTGCCAGCAGTGAAGCCCATTCCCTCCCGCTAGCGGGGGGGACCACCGGGGAGCTGTTTTTT.

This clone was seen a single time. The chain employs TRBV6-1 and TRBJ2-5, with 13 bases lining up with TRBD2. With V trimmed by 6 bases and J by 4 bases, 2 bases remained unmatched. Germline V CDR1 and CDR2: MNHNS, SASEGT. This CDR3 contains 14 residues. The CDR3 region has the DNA TGTGCCAGCAGGACTAGCGGGGGGATAGAGACCCAGTACTTC. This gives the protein CASRTSGGIETQYF.

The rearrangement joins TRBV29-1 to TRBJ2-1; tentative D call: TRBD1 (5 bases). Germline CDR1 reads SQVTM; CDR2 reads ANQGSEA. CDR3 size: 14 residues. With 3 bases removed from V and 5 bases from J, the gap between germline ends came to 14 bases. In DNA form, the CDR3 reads TGCAGCGTTGACCAGGGATCCTGGAACAATGAGCAGTTCTTC. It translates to CSVDQGSWNNEQFF.

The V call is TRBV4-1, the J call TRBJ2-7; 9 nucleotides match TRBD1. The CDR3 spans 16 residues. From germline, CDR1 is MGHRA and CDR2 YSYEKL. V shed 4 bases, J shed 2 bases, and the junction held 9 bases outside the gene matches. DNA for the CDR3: TGCGCCAGCAGCCTCGTGGGGGGGACAGGGCCCTACGAGCAGTACTTC. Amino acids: CASSLVGGTGPYEQYF.

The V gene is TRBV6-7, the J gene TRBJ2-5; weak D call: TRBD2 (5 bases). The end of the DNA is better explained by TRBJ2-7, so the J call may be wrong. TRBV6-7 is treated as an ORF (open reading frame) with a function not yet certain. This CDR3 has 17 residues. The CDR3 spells CASMEADTTISSYEQYF. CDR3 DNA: TGTGCCAGCATGGAGGCCGACACGACGATTAGCTCCTACGAGCAGTACTTC.

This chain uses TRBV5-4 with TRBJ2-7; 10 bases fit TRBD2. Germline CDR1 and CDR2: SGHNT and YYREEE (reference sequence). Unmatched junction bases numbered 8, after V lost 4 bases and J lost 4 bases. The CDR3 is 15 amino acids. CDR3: CASSQEASGSYEQYF. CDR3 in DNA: TGTGCCAGCAGCCAAGAGGCTAGCGGGAGTTACGAGCAGTACTTC.

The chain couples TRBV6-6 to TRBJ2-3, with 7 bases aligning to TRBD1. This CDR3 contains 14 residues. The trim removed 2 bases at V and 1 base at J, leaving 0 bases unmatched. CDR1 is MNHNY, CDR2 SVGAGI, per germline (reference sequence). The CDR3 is CASSYRGRTDTQYF. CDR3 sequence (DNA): TGTGCCAGCAGTTACAGGGGGCGCACAGATACGCAGTATTTT.

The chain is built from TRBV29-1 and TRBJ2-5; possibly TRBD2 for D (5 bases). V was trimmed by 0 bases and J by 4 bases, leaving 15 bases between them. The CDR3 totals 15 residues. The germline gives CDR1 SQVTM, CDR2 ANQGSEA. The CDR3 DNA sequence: TGCAGCGTTGAAGATTCGACGGCTAGCCCAGAGACCCAGTACTTC. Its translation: CSVEDSTASPETQYF.

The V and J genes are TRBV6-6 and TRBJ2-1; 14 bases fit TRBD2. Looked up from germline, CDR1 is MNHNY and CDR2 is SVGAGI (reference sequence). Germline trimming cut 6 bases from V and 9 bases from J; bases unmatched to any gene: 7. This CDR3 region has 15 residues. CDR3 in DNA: TGTGCCAGCAGCTTCCGAGGACTAGCGGGGGGTGAGCAGTTCTTC. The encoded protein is CASSFRGLAGGEQFF.

CDR3 in amino acids: CASSWAGEGTDTQYF. CDR3 in DNA: TGTGCCAGCAGTTGGGCGGGGGAGGGCACAGATACGCAGTATTTT. The rearrangement joins TRBV27 to TRBJ2-3, with TRBD2 matching over 7 bases. The CDR3 consists of 15 residues. CDR1 is MNHEY, CDR2 SMNVEV, per germline (reference sequence). The V gene end was trimmed by 4 bases and the J gene end by 1 base; junction bases not matched to a gene: 5.

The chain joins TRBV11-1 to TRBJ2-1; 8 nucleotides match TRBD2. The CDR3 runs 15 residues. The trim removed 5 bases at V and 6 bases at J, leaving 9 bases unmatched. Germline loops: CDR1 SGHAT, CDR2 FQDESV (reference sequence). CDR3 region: CASSPVSGIFNEQFF. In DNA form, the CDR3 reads TGTGCCAGCAGCCCCGTTAGCGGGATTTTCAATGAGCAGTTCTTC.

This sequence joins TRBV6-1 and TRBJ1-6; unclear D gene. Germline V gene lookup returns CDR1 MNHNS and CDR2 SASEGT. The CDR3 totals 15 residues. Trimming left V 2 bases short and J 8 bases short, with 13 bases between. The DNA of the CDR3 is TGTGCCAGCAGTGAATTCCCAGAAACCTATTCACCCCTCCACTTT. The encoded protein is CASSEFPETYSPLHF.

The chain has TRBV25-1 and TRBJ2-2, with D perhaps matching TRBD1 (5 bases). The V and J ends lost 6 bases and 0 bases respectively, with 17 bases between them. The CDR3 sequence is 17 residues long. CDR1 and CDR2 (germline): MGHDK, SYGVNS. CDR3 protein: CASSGGQKISNTGELFF. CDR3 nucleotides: TGTGCCAGCAGCGGCGGACAAAAGATTTCGAACACCGGGGAGCTGTTTTTT.

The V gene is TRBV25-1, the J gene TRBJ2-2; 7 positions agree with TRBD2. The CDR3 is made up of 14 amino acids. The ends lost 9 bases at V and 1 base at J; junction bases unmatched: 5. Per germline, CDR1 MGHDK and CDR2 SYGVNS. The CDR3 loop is CARGGRQNTGELFF. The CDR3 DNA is TGTGCCAGGGGAGGGCGGCAGAACACCGGGGAGCTGTTTTTT.

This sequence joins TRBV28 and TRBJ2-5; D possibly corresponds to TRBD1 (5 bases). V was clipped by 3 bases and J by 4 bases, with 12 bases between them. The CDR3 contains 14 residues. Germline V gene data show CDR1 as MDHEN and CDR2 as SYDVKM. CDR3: CASSLYSGPETQYF. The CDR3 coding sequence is TGTGCCAGCAGTTTGTATTCAGGGCCAGAGACCCAGTACTTC. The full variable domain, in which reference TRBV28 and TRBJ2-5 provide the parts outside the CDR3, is DVKVTQSSRYLVKRTGEKVFLECVQDMDHENMFWYRQDPGLGLRLIYFSYDVKMKEKGDIPEGYSVSREKKERFSLILESASTNQTSMYLCASSLYSGPETQYFGPGTRLLVL.

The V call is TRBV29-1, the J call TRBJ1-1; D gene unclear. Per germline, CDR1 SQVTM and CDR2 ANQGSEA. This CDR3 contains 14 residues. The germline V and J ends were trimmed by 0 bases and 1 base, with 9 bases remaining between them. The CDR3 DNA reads TGCAGCGTTGAAGACGCCCCAGAGAACACTGAAGCTTTCTTT. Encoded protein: CSVEDAPENTEAFF. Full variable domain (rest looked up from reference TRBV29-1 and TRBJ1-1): SAVISQKPSRDICQRGTSLTIQCQVDSQVTMMFWYRQQPGQSLTLIATANQGSEATYESGFVIDKFPISRPNLTFSTLTVSNMSPEDSSIYLCSVEDAPENTEAFFGQGTRLTVV.

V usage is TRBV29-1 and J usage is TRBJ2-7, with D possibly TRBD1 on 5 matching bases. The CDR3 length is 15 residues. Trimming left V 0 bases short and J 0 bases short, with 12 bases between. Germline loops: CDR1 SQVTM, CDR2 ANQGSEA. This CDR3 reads CSVEDQVQGSYEQYF. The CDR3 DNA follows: TGCAGCGTTGAAGATCAAGTTCAGGGCTCCTACGAGCAGTACTTC.

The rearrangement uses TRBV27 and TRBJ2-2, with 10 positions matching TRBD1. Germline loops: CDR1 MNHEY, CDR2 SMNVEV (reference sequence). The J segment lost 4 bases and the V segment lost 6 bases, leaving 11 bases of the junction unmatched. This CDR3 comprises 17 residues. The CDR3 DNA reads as TGTGCCAGCAGCTTCACGGGGACAGGGGTTATCACCGGGGAGCTGTTTTTT. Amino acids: CASSFTGTGVITGELFF.

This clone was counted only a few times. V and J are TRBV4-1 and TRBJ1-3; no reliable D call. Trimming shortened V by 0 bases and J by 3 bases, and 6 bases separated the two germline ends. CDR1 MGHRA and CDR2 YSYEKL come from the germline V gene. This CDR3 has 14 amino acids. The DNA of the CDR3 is TGCGCCAGCAGCCAAGATCCAGGTGGAAACACCATATATTTT. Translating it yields CASSQDPGGNTIYF.

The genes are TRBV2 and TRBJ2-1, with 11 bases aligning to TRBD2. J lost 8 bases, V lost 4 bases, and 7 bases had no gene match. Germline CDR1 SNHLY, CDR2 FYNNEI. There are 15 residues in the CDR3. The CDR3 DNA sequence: TGTGCCAGCAGTGGGCTTTTAGCGGGAGGGGATGAGCAGTTCTTC. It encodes CASSGLLAGGDEQFF.

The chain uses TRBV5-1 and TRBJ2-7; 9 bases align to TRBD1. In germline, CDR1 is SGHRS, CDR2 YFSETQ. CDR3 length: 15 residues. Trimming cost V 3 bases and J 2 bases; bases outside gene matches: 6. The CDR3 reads CASSYGTGYTYEQYF. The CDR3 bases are TGCGCCAGCAGCTACGGGACAGGGTACACCTACGAGCAGTACTTC.

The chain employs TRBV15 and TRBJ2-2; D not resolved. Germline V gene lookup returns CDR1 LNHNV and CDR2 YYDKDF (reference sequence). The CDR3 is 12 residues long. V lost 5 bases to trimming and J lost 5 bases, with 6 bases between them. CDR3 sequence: CATSFSTGELFF. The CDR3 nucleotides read TGTGCCACCAGCTTCAGTACCGGGGAGCTGTTTTTT.

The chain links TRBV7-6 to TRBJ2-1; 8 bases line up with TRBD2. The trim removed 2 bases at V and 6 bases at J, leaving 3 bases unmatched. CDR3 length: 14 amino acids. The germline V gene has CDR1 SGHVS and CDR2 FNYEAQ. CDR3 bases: TGTGCCAGCAGCTTATCAGCGGGAGTCAATGAGCAGTTCTTC. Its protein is CASSLSAGVNEQFF.